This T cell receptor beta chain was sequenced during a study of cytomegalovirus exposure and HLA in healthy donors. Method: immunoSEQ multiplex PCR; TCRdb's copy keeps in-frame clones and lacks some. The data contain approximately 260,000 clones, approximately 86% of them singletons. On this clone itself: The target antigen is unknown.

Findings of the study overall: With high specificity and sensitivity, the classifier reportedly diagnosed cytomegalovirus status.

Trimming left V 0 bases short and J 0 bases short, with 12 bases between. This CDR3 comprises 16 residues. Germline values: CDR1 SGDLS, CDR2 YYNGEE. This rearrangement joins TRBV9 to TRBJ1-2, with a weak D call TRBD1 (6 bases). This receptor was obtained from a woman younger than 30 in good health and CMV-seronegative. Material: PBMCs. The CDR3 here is CASSVAGGPSNYGYTF. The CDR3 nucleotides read TGTGCCAGCAGCGTAGCGGGGGGGCCCTCTAACTATGGCTACACCTTC.